The T cell receptor beta chain described here comes from a study of shared clonotypes between healthy human individuals. Background on the study: The study enrolled a couple of women and three men aged 18 to 49.

The CDR3 is 16 residues long. The germline CDR1 and CDR2 sequences are SGDLS and YYNGEE. Trimming cost V 3 bases and J 4 bases; bases outside gene matches: 5. Genomic DNA from each subset was divided evenly over several immunoSEQ plates. Clones were sequenced by immunoSEQ multiplex PCR, and TCRdb holds only the in-frame ones, with some missing. The data show 400,000 to 600,000 clones, with approximately 79% seen just once and around 13% held by the top ten. Source material: PBMCs. The clonotype was recovered from a woman aged 40 to 55 in good health. Some clones in this sample may be carry-over from other donors' samples. V usage is TRBV9 and J usage is TRBJ2-2; TRBD1 aligns across 11 bases. In DNA form, the CDR3 reads TGTGCCAGCAGCGGGGGACAGGGGGTTGGCACCGGGGAGCTGTTTTTT. Amino acids: CASSGGQGVGTGELFF. Using reference TRBV9 and TRBJ2-2 for the parts outside the CDR3, the full variable domain is DSGVTQTPKHLITATGQRVTLRCSPRSGDLSVYWYQQSLDQGLQFLIQYYNGEERAKGNILERFSAQQFPDLHSELNLSSLELGDSALYFCASSGGQGVGTGELFFGEGSRLTVL.